The TCR beta chain under discussion was sequenced for a study of cytomegalovirus exposure and HLA in healthy donors. Regarding the study as a whole: The majority of TCR sequences were rare, yet some public TCRs appeared in many donors.

The donors were members of the validation cohort comprising over 100 subjects, separate from the roughly 650-subject first cohort. Data came from immunoSEQ multiplex PCR; TCRdb stores just in-frame clones and leaves some out. In the table there are about 170,000 clones, 85% to 90% of which are singletons. The CDR3 sequence is 16 residues long. The J segment lost 6 bases and the V segment lost 3 bases, leaving 7 bases of the junction unmatched. Germline V gene data show CDR1 as MNHEY and CDR2 as SMNVEV (reference sequence). Of note for this clone: The antigen is undetermined.

The sequence was obtained from a man between 18 and 35 years old in good health and CMV-seropositive. Sequenced input: PBMCs. The chain carries TRBV27 and TRBJ2-1; TRBD1 aligns across 11 bases. This CDR3 reads CASSLIRDRGANEQFF. DNA for the CDR3: TGTGCCAGCAGTTTGATTCGGGACAGGGGGGCCAATGAGCAGTTCTTC.